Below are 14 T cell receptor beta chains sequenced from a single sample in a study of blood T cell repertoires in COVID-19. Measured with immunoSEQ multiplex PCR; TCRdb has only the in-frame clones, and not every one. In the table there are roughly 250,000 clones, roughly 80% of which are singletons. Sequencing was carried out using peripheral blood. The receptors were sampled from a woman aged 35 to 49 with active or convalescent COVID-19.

This chain's CDR3 is CATSREQFSNQPQHF. In DNA, the CDR3 is TGTGCCACCAGCAGAGAACAGTTTAGCAATCAGCCCCAGCATTTT. V gene TRBV15 combines with J gene TRBJ1-5; no firm D call. The germline V gene encodes CDR1 LNHNV and CDR2 YYDKDF (reference sequence). The CDR3 has 15 residues. V shed 0 bases and J shed 0 bases, with 6 bases lying between them.

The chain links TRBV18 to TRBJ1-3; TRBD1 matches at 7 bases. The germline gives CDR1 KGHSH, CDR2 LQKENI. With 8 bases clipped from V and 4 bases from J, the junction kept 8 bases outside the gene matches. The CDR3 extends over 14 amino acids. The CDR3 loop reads CASREGAKGNTIYF. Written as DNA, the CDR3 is TGTGCCAGCCGAGAGGGGGCAAAAGGAAACACCATATATTTT.

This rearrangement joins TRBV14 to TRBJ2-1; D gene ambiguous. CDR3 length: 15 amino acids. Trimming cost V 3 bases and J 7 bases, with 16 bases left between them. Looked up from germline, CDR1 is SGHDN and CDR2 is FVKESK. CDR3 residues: CASSQMVQAGNEQFF. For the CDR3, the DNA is TGTGCCAGCAGCCAGATGGTTCAGGCTGGAAATGAGCAGTTCTTC.

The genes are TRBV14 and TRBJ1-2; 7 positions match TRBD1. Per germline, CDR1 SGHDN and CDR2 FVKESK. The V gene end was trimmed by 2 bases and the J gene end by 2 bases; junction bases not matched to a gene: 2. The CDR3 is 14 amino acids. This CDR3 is CASSQLDRNYGYTF. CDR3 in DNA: TGTGCCAGCAGCCAATTGGACAGGAACTATGGCTACACCTTC.

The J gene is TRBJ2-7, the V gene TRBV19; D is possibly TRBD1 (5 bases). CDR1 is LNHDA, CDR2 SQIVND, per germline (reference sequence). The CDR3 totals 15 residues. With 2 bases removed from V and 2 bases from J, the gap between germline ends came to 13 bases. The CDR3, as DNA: TGTGCCAGTAGTATATTTCAGGGCACCGCCTACGAGCAGTACTTC. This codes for CASSIFQGTAYEQYF.

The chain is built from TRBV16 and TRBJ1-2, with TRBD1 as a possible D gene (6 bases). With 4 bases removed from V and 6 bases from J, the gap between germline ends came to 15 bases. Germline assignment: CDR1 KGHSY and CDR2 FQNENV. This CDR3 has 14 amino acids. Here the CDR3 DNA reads TGTGCCAGCAGCCCTAATCGGGCAGGGGATGGCTACACCTTC. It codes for CASSPNRAGDGYTF.

The CDR3 DNA follows: TGTGCCAGCAGCCCCAGGGGACGCGGTGGCTACACCTTC. Translated: CASSPRGRGGYTF. The chain joins TRBV3-1 (or the pseudogene TRBV3-2) to TRBJ1-2; D perhaps matches TRBD1 (6 bases). The CDR3 loop spans 13 amino acids. The germline CDR1 and CDR2 sequences are LGHDT and YNNKEL (reference sequence). V gave up 4 bases and J gave up 7 bases, with 13 bases separating them.

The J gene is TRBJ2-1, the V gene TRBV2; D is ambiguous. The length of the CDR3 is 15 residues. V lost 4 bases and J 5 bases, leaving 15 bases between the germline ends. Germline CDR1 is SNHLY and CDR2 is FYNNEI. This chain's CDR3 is CASSADFSINNEQFF. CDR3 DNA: TGTGCCAGCAGTGCAGACTTCTCTATTAACAATGAGCAGTTCTTC.

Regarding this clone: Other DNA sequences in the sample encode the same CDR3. In DNA form, the CDR3 reads TGTGCCAGCTCACAGGACACAGGGGGTCTACAAGAGACCCAGTACTTC. Translation gives CASSQDTGGLQETQYF. The V and J genes are TRBV18 and TRBJ2-5; 8 bases align to TRBD1. Germline V CDR1 and CDR2: KGHSH, LQKENI. The V and J ends lost 4 bases and 2 bases, in that order; junction bases with no gene match: 9. The length of the CDR3 is 16 residues.

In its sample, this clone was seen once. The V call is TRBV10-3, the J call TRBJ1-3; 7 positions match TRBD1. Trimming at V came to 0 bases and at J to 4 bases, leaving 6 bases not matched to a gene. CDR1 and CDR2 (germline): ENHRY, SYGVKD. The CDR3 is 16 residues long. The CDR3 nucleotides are TGTGCCATCAGTGAGTCTCAGGGGGTAAGCGGAAACACCATATATTTT. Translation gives CAISESQGVSGNTIYF.

CDR3: CAISESSGEPQHF. In DNA form, the CDR3 reads TGTGCCATCAGTGAGTCGTCCGGGGAGCCCCAGCATTTT. This chain connects TRBV10-3 to TRBJ1-5; the D is unclear. The V end was cut by 0 bases, the J end by 8 bases, with 8 bases between. This CDR3 region has 13 residues. Germline V lookup: CDR1 ENHRY, CDR2 SYGVKD.

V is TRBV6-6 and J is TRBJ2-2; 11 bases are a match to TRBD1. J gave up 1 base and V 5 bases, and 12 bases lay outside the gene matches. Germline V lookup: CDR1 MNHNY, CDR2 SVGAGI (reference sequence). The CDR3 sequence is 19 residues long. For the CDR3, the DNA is TGTGCCAGCAGTCCCGCCGGGACAGGGGGAGTGTGGAACACCGGGGAGCTGTTTTTT. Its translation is CASSPAGTGGVWNTGELFF.

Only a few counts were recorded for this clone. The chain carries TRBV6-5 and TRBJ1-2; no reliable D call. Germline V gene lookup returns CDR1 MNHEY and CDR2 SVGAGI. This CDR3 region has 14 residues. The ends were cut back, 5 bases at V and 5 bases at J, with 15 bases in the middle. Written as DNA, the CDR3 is TGTGCCAGCAGTACCCCCCGGGAGTCTTATGGCTACACCTTC. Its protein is CASSTPRESYGYTF.

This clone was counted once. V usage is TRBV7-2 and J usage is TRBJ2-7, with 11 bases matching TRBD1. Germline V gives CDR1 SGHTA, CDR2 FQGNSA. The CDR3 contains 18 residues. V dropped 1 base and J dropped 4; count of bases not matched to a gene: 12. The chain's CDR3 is CASSLDLYVGTGGYEQYF. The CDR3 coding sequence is TGTGCCAGCAGCTTAGATCTATACGTCGGGACAGGGGGGTACGAGCAGTACTTC.